Presented here are 23 T cell receptor beta chains from one specimen sequenced in a study of blood T cell repertoires in COVID-19. Measured with immunoSEQ multiplex PCR; TCRdb has only the in-frame clones, and not every one. The sample contains about 21,000 clones, 83% of which appear only once. Sequencing was carried out using peripheral blood. The origin of the receptors is a human donor in a cohort sampled during active COVID-19.

The chain links TRBV12-3 or TRBV12-4 to TRBJ1-3; D remains ambiguous. This CDR3 is built from 13 residues. V was trimmed by 6 bases and J by 0 bases, leaving 6 bases between them. In nucleotides, the CDR3 is TGTGCCAGCAGGTCTAGCTCTGGAAACACCATATATTTT. This codes for CASRSSSGNTIYF.

The CDR3 sequence: CASTSRVANEKLFF. For the CDR3, the DNA is TGTGCCAGCACCTCGAGGGTGGCTAATGAAAAACTGTTTTTT. The chain joins TRBV6-5 to TRBJ1-4; no clear D. Trimming pared 7 bases from V and 3 bases from J, leaving 12 bases between. The germline V gene encodes CDR1 MNHEY and CDR2 SVGAGI. The CDR3 contains 14 residues.

V is TRBV18 and J is TRBJ1-2; D is unresolved. Trimming left V 4 bases short and J 2 bases short, with 11 bases between. Germline V gives CDR1 KGHSH, CDR2 LQKENI. The CDR3 runs 14 residues. CDR3 loop: CASSQVNGNYGYTF. In DNA, the CDR3 is TGTGCCAGCTCACAGGTGAACGGGAACTATGGCTACACCTTC.

The chain uses TRBV5-4 and TRBJ1-5, with D hard to call. The CDR3 runs 15 residues. Germline V gene lookup returns CDR1 SGHNT and CDR2 YYREEE (reference sequence). With 3 bases removed from V and 3 bases from J, the gap between germline ends came to 13 bases. The CDR3 DNA is TGTGCCAGCAGCTCCGGAGGAGGTATCAATCAGCCCCAGCATTTT. As protein: CASSSGGGINQPQHF. Based on the CDR3 plus reference TRBV5-4 and TRBJ1-5, the full variable domain is ETGVTQSPTHLIKTRGQQVTLRCSSQSGHNTVSWYQQALGQGPQFIFQYYREEENGRGNFPPRFSGLQFPNYSSELNVNALELDDSALYLCASSSGGGINQPQHFGDGTRLSIL.

This sequence joins TRBV3-1 (or the pseudogene TRBV3-2) and TRBJ2-5; 11 bases agree with TRBD2. CDR1 and CDR2 from the germline V gene are LGHDT and YNNKEL (reference sequence). CDR3 length equals 16 residues. V lost 2 bases and J lost 2; bases outside the gene matches: 4. As DNA, the CDR3 is TGTGCCAGCAGCCAACCACTAGCGGGGGCTCAAGAGACCCAGTACTTC. Its protein is CASSQPLAGAQETQYF.

This chain joins TRBV5-5 and TRBJ2-1; D unclear. The CDR3 is 11 residues long. V was shortened by 4 bases and J by 9 bases, with 8 bases between the two germline ends. From germline, CDR1 is SGHKS and CDR2 YYEKEE (reference sequence). CDR3 residues: CASSILLEQFF. As DNA, the CDR3 is TGTGCCAGCAGCATCCTCCTTGAGCAGTTCTTC. Full variable domain (rest looked up from reference TRBV5-5 and TRBJ2-1): DAGVTQSPTHLIKTRGQQVTLRCSPISGHKSVSWYQQVLGQGPQFIFQYYEKEERGRGNFPDRFSARQFPNYSSELNVNALLLGDSALYLCASSILLEQFFGPGTRLTVL.

The chain couples TRBV28 to TRBJ1-2; TRBD1 might be the D (5 bases). Germline CDR1 is MDHEN and CDR2 is SYDVKM. Trimming removed 7 bases at V and 0 bases at J, with 6 bases between. The CDR3 totals 12 residues. The CDR3, as DNA: TGTGCCAGCAAAGGGGCTAACTATGGCTACACCTTC. Amino acids: CASKGANYGYTF.

V usage is TRBV5-8 and J usage is TRBJ1-2, with a tentative D call TRBD1 (5 bases). Trimming stripped 2 bases from V and 0 bases from J, with 5 bases between. The CDR3 extends over 13 amino acids. Germline V gene data show CDR1 as SGHTS and CDR2 as YDEGEE. DNA for the CDR3: TGTGCCAGCAGCTTAGGGGCTAACTATGGCTACACCTTC. Amino acids: CASSLGANYGYTF.

Only a few counts were recorded for this clone. The chain joins TRBV5-1 to TRBJ1-4, with 9 bases identical to TRBD1. The CDR3 consists of 15 residues. From germline, CDR1 is SGHRS and CDR2 YFSETQ. The junction had 5 bases not matched to a gene; V was cut back by 0 bases and J by 8 bases. The CDR3 nucleotides read TGCGCCAGCAGCTTGGGGGGACAGGGTCGAGAAAAACTGTTTTTT. Amino acid sequence: CASSLGGQGREKLFF.

The chain carries TRBV6-1 and TRBJ1-1; 10 bases map to TRBD1. V was clipped by 1 base and J by 1 base; unmatched bases: 0. The V gene's germline CDR1 is MNHNS and CDR2 SASEGT. CDR3 size: 15 residues. The CDR3 loop is CASSEGDRGNTEAFF. As DNA, the CDR3 is TGTGCCAGCAGTGAAGGGGACAGGGGGAACACTGAAGCTTTCTTT.

This chain joins TRBV27 and TRBJ2-2, with TRBD2 matching 9 bases. J lost 0 bases, V lost 5 bases, and 10 bases had no gene match. Germline V gene lookup returns CDR1 MNHEY and CDR2 SMNVEV (reference sequence). The CDR3 has 18 residues. The DNA for the CDR3 is TGTGCCAGCAGTCCCCCCCGACTAGCGGATACGAACACCGGGGAGCTGTTTTTT. It yields the protein CASSPPRLADTNTGELFF.

A single count supports this clone. This chain joins TRBV3-1 (or the pseudogene TRBV3-2) and TRBJ2-1; 7 nucleotides agree with TRBD1. CDR1 and CDR2 from the germline V gene are LGHDT and YNNKEL (reference sequence). The V gene end was trimmed by 6 bases and the J gene end by 5 bases; junction bases not matched to a gene: 7. This CDR3 is 14 amino acids long. CDR3 protein: CASRPSGQNNEQFF. In DNA form, the CDR3 reads TGTGCCAGCAGACCTTCGGGACAGAACAATGAGCAGTTCTTC.

V usage is TRBV19 and J usage is TRBJ2-7; 7 nucleotides align to TRBD1. The CDR3 totals 16 residues. The germline CDR1 and CDR2 sequences are LNHDA and SQIVND (reference sequence). Losses at the gene ends were 4 bases for V and 6 bases for J; bases not matched to a gene: 15. This chain's CDR3 is CASSKTQARQGGEQYF. CDR3 nucleotides: TGTGCCAGTAGTAAAACCCAAGCGAGACAGGGTGGCGAGCAGTACTTC.

The chain joins TRBV7-2 to TRBJ2-1, with D possibly TRBD2 on 5 matching bases. CDR3 size: 14 residues. Trimming cost V 0 bases and J 6 bases, with 9 bases left between them. Germline V CDR1 and CDR2: SGHTA, FQGNSA. The CDR3 loop is CASSLAFGGNEQFF. The CDR3 nucleotides read TGTGCCAGCAGCTTAGCGTTCGGAGGCAATGAGCAGTTCTTC.

This clone turned up a few times. CDR3 in amino acids: CASSPPQGRTDTQYF. The CDR3 DNA reads as TGTGCCAGCAGCCCACCACAGGGGAGGACAGATACGCAGTATTTT. This sequence joins TRBV5-4 and TRBJ2-3, with TRBD1 as a possible D gene (7 bases). The CDR3 covers 15 residues. V shed 4 bases and J shed 3 bases, with 15 bases lying between them. Germline CDR1 is SGHNT and CDR2 is YYREEE (reference sequence).

J is TRBJ1-1 and V is TRBV5-6; TRBD1 matches at 8 bases. Germline assignment: CDR1 SGHDT and CDR2 YYEEEE. Trimming took 4 bases from V and 5 from J; bases not matched to a gene: 10. The CDR3 covers 15 residues. The DNA for the CDR3 is TGTGCCAGCAGCGCAGAACAGGGGGTCAGAACTGAAGCTTTCTTT. Its translation: CASSAEQGVRTEAFF.

The genes are TRBV5-1 and TRBJ2-7; the D gene is possibly TRBD1 (5 bases). Trimming removed 0 bases at V and 5 bases at J, with 9 bases between. The CDR3 has 13 residues. Germline CDR1 and CDR2: SGHRS and YFSETQ. This CDR3 is CASSLADINEQYF. The CDR3 bases are TGCGCCAGCAGCTTGGCGGACATCAACGAGCAGTACTTC.

The chain joins TRBV19 to TRBJ1-2; TRBD1 matches at 8 bases. V was clipped by 7 bases and J by 3 bases; unmatched bases: 1. From germline, CDR1 is LNHDA and CDR2 SQIVND (reference sequence). The CDR3 runs to 12 residues. CDR3 DNA: TGTGCCAGTAAGGACAGGGACTATGGCTACACCTTC. Protein sequence: CASKDRDYGYTF.

This chain connects TRBV5-7 to TRBJ1-3; D may be TRBD1 (6 bases). TRBV5-7 is annotated as an ORF whose role is uncertain. Trimming shortened V by 2 bases and J by 2 bases, and 14 bases separated the two germline ends. CDR3 length: 16 residues. CDR3 sequence (DNA): TGTGCCAGCAGCTTTTTTCACAGGGTCACTGGAAACACCATATATTTT. Its protein product is CASSFFHRVTGNTIYF.

This clone was seen only a few times. This chain uses TRBV5-1 with TRBJ1-5, with D hard to call. Germline-derived CDR1 and CDR2 are SGHRS and YFSETQ. This CDR3 region has 13 residues. Trimming removed 4 bases at V and 7 bases at J, with 12 bases between. The CDR3 DNA follows: TGCGCCAGCAGCGAAGGACCGGGGCAGCCCCAGCATTTT. Translated: CASSEGPGQPQHF.

This clone has more than one count but fewer than ten. The gene calls are TRBV12-2 and TRBJ2-7; no check of the table's D call, TRBD1, against the DNA was made. TRBV12-2 is listed as a pseudogene. The CDR3 length is 17 residues. For the CDR3, the DNA is TGTGCAAGTCGCTTGGCGGGACAGGGCCCCTTCCACTACGAGCAGTACTTC. This sequence encodes CASRLAGQGPFHYEQYF.

This clone has just a few counts. This sequence joins TRBV6-1 and TRBJ1-4; D is perhaps TRBD1 (5 bases). In germline, CDR1 is MNHNS, CDR2 SASEGT. V lost 3 bases and J 3 bases, leaving 17 bases between the germline ends. This CDR3 region has 17 residues. CDR3 bases: TGTGCCAGCAGTGATTACAACAGGCAGGGCGCTAATGAAAAACTGTTTTTT. Its translation is CASSDYNRQGANEKLFF.

The chain employs TRBV5-1 and TRBJ1-1; weak D call: TRBD1 (6 bases). CDR1 is SGHRS, CDR2 YFSETQ, per germline. The CDR3 is 14 amino acids. The V end was cut by 2 bases, the J end by 1 base, with 9 bases between. CDR3 loop: CASSFQGQNTEAFF. As DNA, the CDR3 is TGCGCCAGCAGCTTTCAGGGGCAGAACACTGAAGCTTTCTTT.